Listed below are T cell receptor beta chains from one sample, sequenced in a study of breast tumors, draining lymph nodes, adjacent tissues. TCRdb reprocessed the multiplex PCR reads with MiXCR, giving one entry per CDR3 protein. The sample records about 270,000 distinct CDR3 sequences, 30% to 35% being singletons. Sequencing was done on a sample of axillary lymph node tissue. The source is a female donor with breast cancer. Some clones in this sample may be carry-over from other donors' samples. The CDR3 runs from the conserved cysteine through the conserved F or W. A D gene is named only where the DNA matches it firmly. Size values are once, few and many counts, or a class for expanded clones, and some rows have none.

clone_size	v_call	d_call	j_call	cdr3_aa	cdr3_nt
.	TRBV24-1	TRBD2	TRBJ2-5	CTKKGLAGGQETQYF	TGCACAAAGAAGGGACTAGCGGGAGGCCAAGAGACCCAGTACTTC
many	TRBV20-1	TRBD2	TRBJ2-3	CSARGPAGGADTQYF	TGCAGTGCTAGAGGTCCAGCGGGAGGGGCAGATACGCAGTATTTT
many	TRBV5-8	TRBD1	TRBJ2-3	CASQPRDRVTDTQYF	TGTGCCAGCCAGCCGCGGGACAGGGTCACAGATACGCAGTATTTT
many	TRBV7-7	.	TRBJ2-6	CASSPRGANVLTF	TGTGCTAGCAGCCCGCGTGGGGCCAACGTCCTGACTTTC
few	TRBV3-1	.	TRBJ1-2	CASSHKLAANGYTF	TGTGCCAGCAGCCACAAGTTGGCAGCCAATGGCTACACCTTC
.	TRBV6-7	.	TRBJ1-5	CASSYSGGTGQPQHF	TGTGCCAGCAGTTACTCGGGGGGCACGGGCCAGCCCCAGCATTTT
.	TRBV3-1	TRBD2	TRBJ2-7	CASSLRLAGSYEQYF	TGTGCCAGCAGCCTTAGACTAGCGGGATCCTACGAGCAGTACTTC
many	TRBV20-1	.	TRBJ2-1	CSVFGRDAARVYDEQFF	TGCAGTGTTTTCGGCCGGGACGCCGCAAGGGTCTACGATGAGCAGTTCTTC
many	TRBV7-8	TRBD2	TRBJ2-1	CASSTTLAGVKSEQFF	TGTGCCAGCAGCACCACACTAGCGGGAGTCAAAAGCGAGCAGTTCTTC
many	TRBV7-2	.	TRBJ2-3	CASSLDGITDTQYF	TGTGCCAGCAGCCTCGACGGCATCACAGATACGCAGTATTTT
many	TRBV10-3	.	TRBJ2-7	CAISHLRDSYEQYF	TGTGCCATCAGCCACCTTAGGGACTCCTACGAGCAGTACTTC
.	TRBV15	.	TRBJ1-6	CATSRDRATSLHF	TGTGCCACCAGCAGAGATCGCGCCACATCCCTCCACTTT
.	TRBV12-5	TRBD2	TRBJ2-5	CASGSRTSSVQETQYF	TGTGCTAGTGGTTCCCGGACTAGCAGCGTCCAAGAGACCCAGTACTTC
.	TRBV30	.	TRBJ1-1	CAWSVAGLHNTEAFF	TGTGCCTGGAGTGTGGCAGGGCTCCATAACACTGAAGCTTTCTTT
many	TRBV7-9	.	TRBJ1-5	CASSLVGDNQPQHF	TGTGCCAGCAGCTTAGTAGGGGACAATCAGCCCCAGCATTTT
.	TRBV20-1	.	TRBJ2-1	CSASGLPGPEQFF	TGCAGTGCTTCTGGACTCCCTGGGCCTGAGCAGTTCTTC
many	TRBV7-8	.	TRBJ2-7	CASSLEGGTLSYEQYF	TGTGCCAGCAGCTTAGAGGGGGGGACCCTCTCCTACGAGCAGTACTTC
many	TRBV6-5	TRBD1	TRBJ1-6	CASSARQGRRVGPLHF	TGTGCCAGCAGTGCCCGACAGGGGAGAAGAGTAGGACCCCTCCACTTT
many	TRBV20-1	TRBD1	TRBJ2-7	CSARGTVQGVSAYEQYF	TGCAGTGCTAGGGGGACGGTACAGGGGGTATCTGCCTACGAGCAGTACTTC
many	TRBV6-1	.	TRBJ1-6	CASAVVASPLHF	TGTGCCAGCGCCGTGGTAGCCTCACCCCTCCACTTT
.	TRBV6-2/TRBV6-3	TRBD2	TRBJ2-7	CASSTGTSGRAYEQYF	TGTGCCAGCAGCACCGGGACTAGCGGGAGGGCCTACGAGCAGTACTTC
many	TRBV30	.	TRBJ2-2	CAWSKGGELFF	TGTGCCTGGAGTAAAGGCGGGGAGCTGTTTTTT
.	TRBV7-9	.	TRBJ1-4	CASSLDLYNEKLFF	TGTGCCAGCAGCTTAGACTTATATAATGAAAAACTGTTTTTT
.	TRBV7-2	.	TRBJ2-5	CASSGGQETQYF	TGTGCCAGCAGCGGCGGACAAGAGACCCAGTACTTC
many	TRBV7-8	.	TRBJ2-7	CASSLGRSYEQYF	TGTGCCAGCAGCTTGGGCCGCTCCTACGAGCAGTACTTC
many	TRBV9	.	TRBJ1-3	CASSVGGRPSGNTIYF	TGTGCCAGCAGCGTTGGGGGGCGTCCCTCTGGAAACACCATATATTTT
many	TRBV14	TRBD2	TRBJ2-1	CASSQPGLVTRNEQFF	TGTGCCAGCAGCCAGCCGGGACTAGTCACGCGCAATGAGCAGTTCTTC
.	TRBV10-3	TRBD1	TRBJ1-5	CAISEGNRGLQETQHF	TGTGCCATCAGTGAGGGTAACAGGGGATTACAAGAGACCCAGCATTTT
many	TRBV5-8	.	TRBJ2-7	CASSLWGYEQYF	TGTGCCAGCAGCTTGTGGGGATACGAGCAGTACTTC
.	TRBV5-5	.	TRBJ2-1	CASSLRTASGTGVDNGQFF	TGTGCCAGCAGCCTACGGACAGCCTCGGGTACTGGGGTTGACAATGGGCAGTTCTTC
many	TRBV20-1	TRBD1	TRBJ2-7	CSASKLALRDRDYEQYF	TGCAGTGCCAGCAAGCTGGCTTTGCGGGACAGGGACTACGAGCAGTACTTC
.	TRBV27	.	TRBJ1-4	CASSYSRDTNEKLFF	TGTGCCAGCAGTTATTCCAGGGATACGAATGAAAAACTGTTTTTT
.	TRBV18	TRBD1	TRBJ2-6	CASSPGTAIYGANVLTF	TGTGCCAGCTCACCCGGGACAGCCATTTATGGGGCCAACGTCCTGACTTTC
many	TRBV20-1	TRBD2	TRBJ2-2	CSARDGWEGRTGELFF	TGCAGTGCTAGAGATGGGTGGGAGGGGCGCACCGGGGAGCTGTTTTTT
.	TRBV25-1	.	TRBJ1-4	CASSELVAGLEKLFF	TGTGCCAGCAGTGAATTGGTGGCGGGGCTCGAAAAACTGTTTTTT
.	TRBV12-5	.	TRBJ1-2	CASSFKEFPVPGYTF	TGTGCCAGCAGTTTCAAGGAATTCCCCGTTCCGGGCTACACCTTC
.	TRBV25-1	TRBD2	TRBJ2-7	CASSDQTGLAGLIYEQYF	TGTGCCAGCAGTGATCAAACCGGACTAGCGGGACTGATCTACGAGCAGTACTTC
.	TRBV30	.	TRBJ2-5	CAWRVQTGPQETQYF	TGTGCCTGGAGAGTACAGACGGGCCCCCAAGAGACCCAGTACTTC
many	TRBV25-1	.	TRBJ1-6	CASSELFGGMGSPLHF	TGTGCCAGCAGTGAATTGTTTGGAGGAATGGGTTCACCCCTCCACTTT
.	TRBV28	.	TRBJ1-5	CASKSGVQPQHF	TGTGCCAGTAAATCAGGGGTTCAGCCCCAGCATTTT
many	TRBV5-1	.	TRBJ1-6	CASSPDGSPLHF	TGCGCCAGCAGCCCGGATGGATCACCCCTCCACTTT
.	TRBV2	TRBD1	TRBJ1-2	CAPRQGGYGYTF	TGTGCACCCCGACAGGGTGGCTATGGCTACACCTTC
many	TRBV9	TRBD1	TRBJ2-2	CASTGTGDTGELFF	TGTGCCAGCACCGGGACAGGGGACACCGGGGAGCTGTTTTTT
few	TRBV14	.	TRBJ1-1	CASSQAVTGPEAFF	TGTGCCAGCAGCCAAGCGGTGACAGGACCCGAAGCTTTCTTT
.	TRBV19	TRBD1	TRBJ1-3	CASSLNGQASGNTIYF	TGTGCCAGCTCACTTAACGGACAGGCGTCTGGAAACACCATATATTTT
.	TRBV11-2	.	TRBJ1-2	CASSPQANYGYTF	TGTGCCAGCAGCCCACAGGCAAACTATGGCTACACCTTC
many	TRBV7-8	TRBD2	TRBJ2-2	CASSLTSGRARDTGELFF	TGTGCCAGCAGCTTAACTAGCGGGAGGGCCAGAGACACCGGGGAGCTGTTTTTT
many	TRBV19	TRBD2	TRBJ2-1	CASSISAGGGVNEQFF	TGTGCCAGTAGTATCTCTGCGGGAGGGGGGGTGAATGAGCAGTTCTTC
many	TRBV5-5	.	TRBJ2-3	CASSPSFDTQYF	TGTGCCAGCAGCCCTAGTTTTGATACGCAGTATTTT
few	TRBV27	.	TRBJ1-2	CASSLQGGGYGYTF	TGTGCCAGCAGTTTACAGGGAGGTGGGTATGGCTACACCTTC
.	TRBV29-1	TRBD1	TRBJ2-6	CSVGTDGSGANVLTF	TGCAGCGTAGGGACAGATGGCTCTGGGGCCAACGTCCTGACTTTC
many	TRBV10-3	TRBD1	TRBJ2-7	CAISRDRSGEQYF	TGTGCCATCAGTCGGGACAGATCGGGCGAGCAGTACTTC
many	TRBV7-9	TRBD2	TRBJ2-1	CASSLWASGPYNEQFF	TGTGCCAGCAGCTTATGGGCTAGCGGTCCTTACAATGAGCAGTTCTTC
.	TRBV9	TRBD2	TRBJ2-1	CASSAATPGLAGGPNEQFF	TGTGCCAGCAGCGCGGCTACGCCGGGACTAGCGGGAGGGCCCAATGAGCAGTTCTTC
.	TRBV12-3/TRBV12-4	.	TRBJ1-1	CASSPQGSTEAFF	TGTGCCAGCAGTCCGCAGGGAAGCACTGAAGCTTTCTTT
.	TRBV20-1	TRBD2	TRBJ2-3	CNAGGLAGGGDEQYF	TGCAATGCTGGGGGACTAGCGGGAGGCGGCGATGAGCAGTATTTT
.	TRBV28	TRBD1	TRBJ2-7	CASTRTGQNSYEQYF	TGTGCCAGCACCCGGACAGGGCAAAACTCCTACGAGCAGTACTTC